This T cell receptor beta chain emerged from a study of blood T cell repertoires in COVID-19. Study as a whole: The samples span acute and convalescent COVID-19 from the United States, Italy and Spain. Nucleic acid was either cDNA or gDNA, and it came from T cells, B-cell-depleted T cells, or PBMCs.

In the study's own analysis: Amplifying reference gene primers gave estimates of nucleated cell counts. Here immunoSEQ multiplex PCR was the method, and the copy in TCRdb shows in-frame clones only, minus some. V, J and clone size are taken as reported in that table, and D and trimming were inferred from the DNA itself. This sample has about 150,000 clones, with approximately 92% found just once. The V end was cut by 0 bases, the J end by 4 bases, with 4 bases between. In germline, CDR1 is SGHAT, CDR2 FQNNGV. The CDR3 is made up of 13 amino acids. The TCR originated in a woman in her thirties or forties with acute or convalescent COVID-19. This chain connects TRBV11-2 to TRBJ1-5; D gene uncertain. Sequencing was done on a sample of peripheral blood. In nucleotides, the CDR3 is TGTGCCAGCAGCTTAGATAGTAATCAGCCCCAGCATTTT. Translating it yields CASSLDSNQPQHF. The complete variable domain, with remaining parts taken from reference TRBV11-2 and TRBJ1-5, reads EAGVAQSPRYKIIEKRQSVAFWCNPISGHATLYWYQQILGQGPKLLIQFQNNGVVDDSQLPKDRFSAERLKGVDSTLKIQPAKLEDSAVYLCASSLDSNQPQHFGDGTRLSIL.